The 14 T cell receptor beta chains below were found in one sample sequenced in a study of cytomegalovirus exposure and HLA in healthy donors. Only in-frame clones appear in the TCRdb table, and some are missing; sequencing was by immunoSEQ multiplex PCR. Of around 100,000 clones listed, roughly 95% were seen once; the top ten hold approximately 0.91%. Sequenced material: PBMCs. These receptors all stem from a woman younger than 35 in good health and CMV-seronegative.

This chain's CDR3 is CASSYGPAETQYF. The DNA of the CDR3 is TGTGCCAGCAGTTACGGGCCCGCGGAGACCCAGTACTTC. The chain employs TRBV6-5 and TRBJ2-5, with D unclear. Germline lookup yields CDR1 MNHEY and CDR2 SVGAGI. Trimming took 2 bases from V and 5 from J, leaving 9 bases between them. CDR3 length: 13 amino acids.

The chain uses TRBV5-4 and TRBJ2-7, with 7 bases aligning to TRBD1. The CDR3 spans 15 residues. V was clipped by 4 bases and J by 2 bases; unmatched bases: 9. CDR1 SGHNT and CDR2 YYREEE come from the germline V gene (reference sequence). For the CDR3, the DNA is TGTGCCAGCAGCCTGATACCGACAGGGACCTACGAGCAGTACTTC. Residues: CASSLIPTGTYEQYF.

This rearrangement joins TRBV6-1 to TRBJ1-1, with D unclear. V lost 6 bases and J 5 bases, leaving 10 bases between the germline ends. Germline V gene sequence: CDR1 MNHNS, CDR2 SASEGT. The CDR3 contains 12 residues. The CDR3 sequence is CASRGAVTEAFF. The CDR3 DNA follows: TGTGCCAGCAGGGGTGCGGTGACTGAAGCTTTCTTT.

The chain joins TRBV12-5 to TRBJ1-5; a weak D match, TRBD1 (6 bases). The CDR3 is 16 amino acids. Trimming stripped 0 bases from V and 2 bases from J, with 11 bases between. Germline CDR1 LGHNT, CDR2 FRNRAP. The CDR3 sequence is CASGLVRTVGNQPQHF. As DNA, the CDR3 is TGTGCTAGTGGTTTGGTACGGACAGTCGGCAATCAGCCCCAGCATTTT.

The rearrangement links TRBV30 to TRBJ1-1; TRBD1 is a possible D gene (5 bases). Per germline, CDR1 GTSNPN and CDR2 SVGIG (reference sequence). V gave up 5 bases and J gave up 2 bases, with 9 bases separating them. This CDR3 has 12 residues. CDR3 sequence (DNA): TGTGCCTGGGGGGCGGGAAACACTGAAGCTTTCTTT. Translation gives CAWGAGNTEAFF. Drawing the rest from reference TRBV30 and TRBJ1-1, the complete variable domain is SQTIHQWPATLVQPVGSPLSLECTVEGTSNPNLYWYRQAAGRGLQLLFYSVGIGQISSEVPQNLSASRPQDRQFILSSKKLLLSDSGFYLCAWGAGNTEAFFGQGTRLTVV.

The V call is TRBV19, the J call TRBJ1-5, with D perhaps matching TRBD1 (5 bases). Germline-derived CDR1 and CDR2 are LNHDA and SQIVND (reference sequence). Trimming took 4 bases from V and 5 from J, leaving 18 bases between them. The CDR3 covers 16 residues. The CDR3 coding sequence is TGTGCCAGTAGTACCCATACAGGAGCAAAAGATCAGCCCCAGCATTTT. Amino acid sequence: CASSTHTGAKDQPQHF.

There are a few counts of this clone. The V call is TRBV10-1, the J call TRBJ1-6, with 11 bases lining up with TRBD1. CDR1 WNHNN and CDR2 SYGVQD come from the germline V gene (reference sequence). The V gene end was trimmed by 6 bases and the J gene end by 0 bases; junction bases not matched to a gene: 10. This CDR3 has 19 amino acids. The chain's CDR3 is CASRDGTGGNSSYNSPLHF. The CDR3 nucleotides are TGCGCCAGCAGGGATGGGACAGGGGGAAACAGCTCCTATAATTCACCCCTCCACTTT.

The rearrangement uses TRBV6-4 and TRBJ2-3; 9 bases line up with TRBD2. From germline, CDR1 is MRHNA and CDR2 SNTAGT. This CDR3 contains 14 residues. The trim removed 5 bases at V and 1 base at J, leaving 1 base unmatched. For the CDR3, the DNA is TGTGCCAGCAGTATAGCGGGGGGCACAGATACGCAGTATTTT. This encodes CASSIAGGTDTQYF.

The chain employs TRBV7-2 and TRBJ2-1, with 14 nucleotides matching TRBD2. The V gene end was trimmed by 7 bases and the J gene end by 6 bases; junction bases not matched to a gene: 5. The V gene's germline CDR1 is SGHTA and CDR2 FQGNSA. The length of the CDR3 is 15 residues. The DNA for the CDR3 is TGTGCCAGCACCGCGGGACTAGCGGGGGTCAATGAGCAGTTCTTC. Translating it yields CASTAGLAGVNEQFF.

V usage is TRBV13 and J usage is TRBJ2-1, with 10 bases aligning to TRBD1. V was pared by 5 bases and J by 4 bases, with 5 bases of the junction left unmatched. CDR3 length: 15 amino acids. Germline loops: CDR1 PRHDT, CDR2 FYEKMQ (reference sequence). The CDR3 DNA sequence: TGTGCCAGCAGCCAATCGGGACAGGGGTACAATGAGCAGTTCTTC. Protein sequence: CASSQSGQGYNEQFF.

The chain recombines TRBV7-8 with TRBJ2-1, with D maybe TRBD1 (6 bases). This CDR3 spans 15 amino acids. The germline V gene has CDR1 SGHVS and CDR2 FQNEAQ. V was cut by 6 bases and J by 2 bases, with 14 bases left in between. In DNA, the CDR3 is TGTGCCAGCAGTCTGATCCGGGACACCTACAATGAGCAGTTCTTC. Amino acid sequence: CASSLIRDTYNEQFF.

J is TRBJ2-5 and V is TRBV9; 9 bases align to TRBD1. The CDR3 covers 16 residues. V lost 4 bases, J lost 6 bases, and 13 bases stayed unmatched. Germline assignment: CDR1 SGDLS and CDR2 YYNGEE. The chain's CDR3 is CASSPHPWDRDKTQYF. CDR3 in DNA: TGTGCCAGCAGCCCCCACCCCTGGGACAGGGACAAGACCCAGTACTTC.

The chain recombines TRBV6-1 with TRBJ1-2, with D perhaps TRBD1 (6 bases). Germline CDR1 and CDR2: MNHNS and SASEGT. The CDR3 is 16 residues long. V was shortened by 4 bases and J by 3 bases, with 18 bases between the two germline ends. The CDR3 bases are TGTGCCAGCAGTGCGAGTTCCGGACAGCCTTACTATGGCTACACCTTC. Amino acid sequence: CASSASSGQPYYGYTF.

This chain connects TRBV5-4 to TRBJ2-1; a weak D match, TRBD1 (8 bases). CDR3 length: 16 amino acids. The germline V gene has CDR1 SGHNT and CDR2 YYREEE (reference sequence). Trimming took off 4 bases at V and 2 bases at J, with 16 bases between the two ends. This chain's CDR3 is CASSTQRDRPYNEQFF. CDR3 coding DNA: TGTGCCAGCAGCACGCAGCGGGACAGGCCCTACAATGAGCAGTTCTTC.